What follows are 26 T cell receptor beta chains derived from one specimen sequenced in a study of blood T cells in healthy people across ages. The use of a sample-barcoded 5' primer and a J-beta primer mix characterized a second PCR of roughly 6 to 11 cycles. One entry per CDR3 protein results from TCRdb running MiXCR on the 5' RACE reads. The sample contains roughly 1,800,000 distinct CDR3 sequences, roughly 52% of which appear only once. The material sequenced was blood. The receptors shown here come from a woman in her 40s in good health.

This clonotype was observed a handful of times. The rearrangement uses TRBV5-1 and TRBJ1-6; D gene uncertain. The CDR3 consists of 11 residues. V was shortened by 7 bases and J by 8 bases, with 7 bases between the two germline ends. CDR1 is SGHRS, CDR2 YFSETQ, per germline. Here the CDR3 DNA reads TGCGCCAGCGGCCCAGATTCACCCCTCCACTTT. Its translation is CASGPDSPLHF. Full variable domain (missing parts from reference TRBV5-1 and TRBJ1-6): KAGVTQTPRYLIKTRGQQVTLSCSPISGHRSVSWYQQTPGQGLQFLFEYFSETQRNKGNFPGRFSGRQFSNSRSEMNVSTLELGDSALYLCASGPDSPLHFGNGTRLTVT.

CDR3 residues: CSVATGDSPLHF. As DNA, the CDR3 is TGCAGCGTTGCGACAGGGGATTCACCCCTCCACTTT. This chain uses TRBV29-1 with TRBJ1-6, with 8 bases matching TRBD1. Germline V lookup: CDR1 SQVTM, CDR2 ANQGSEA. The length of the CDR3 is 12 residues. V was pared by 4 bases and J by 8 bases, with 1 base of the junction left unmatched.

DNA for the CDR3: TGTGCCAGCAGTTGGACAGGGTTCAATGAGCAGTTCTTC. Protein: CASSWTGFNEQFF. The chain uses TRBV11-2 and TRBJ2-1; 8 bases line up with TRBD1. Germline trimming cut 6 bases from V and 6 bases from J; bases unmatched to any gene: 4. The CDR3 has 13 amino acids. Germline V gives CDR1 SGHAT, CDR2 FQNNGV.

In its sample, this clonotype was seen a few times. The chain is built from TRBV7-2 and TRBJ2-4, with 9 positions matching TRBD1. V shed 1 base, J shed 1 base, and the junction held 5 bases outside the gene matches. Germline CDR1 and CDR2: SGHTA and FQGNSA. CDR3 length: 17 residues. The CDR3 region is CASSLGGTGLAKNIQYF. CDR3 nucleotides: TGTGCCAGCAGCTTAGGTGGGACAGGGCTGGCCAAAAACATTCAGTACTTC.

As concerns this clonotype: At one boundary the junction diverges from the germline segment, which might be a read error. This sequence joins TRBV2 and TRBJ2-5, with a possible D match to TRBD1 (6 bases). The CDR3 spans 13 residues. Germline V CDR1 and CDR2: SNHLY, FYNNEI. This chain's CDR3 is CASSLDSQEAQYF. For the CDR3, the DNA is TGTGCCAGCAGTTTGGACAGCCAAGAGGCCCAGTACTTC. Based on the CDR3 plus reference TRBV2 and TRBJ2-5, the full variable domain is EPEVTQTPSHQVTQMGQEVILRCVPISNHLYFYWYRQILGQKVEFLVSFYNNEISEKSEIFDDQFSVERPDGSNFTLKIRSTKLEDSAMYFCASSLDSQEAQYFGPGTRLLVL.

This rearrangement joins TRBV20-1 to TRBJ2-3; D possibly corresponds to TRBD1 (7 bases). Between the trimmed V and J ends, which lost 7 bases and 5 bases, there was a span of 13 bases. The germline CDR1 and CDR2 sequences are DFQATT and SNEGSKA (reference sequence). The CDR3 loop spans 12 amino acids. CDR3 nucleotides: TGCAGTGAAAGGGGGCGGGGAGATACGCAGTATTTT. The encoded protein is CSERGRGDTQYF.

This clonotype was picked up a small number of times. CDR3 sequence: CASSQDYNGRQPQHF. The CDR3 DNA reads as TGCGCCAGCAGCCAAGATTATAATGGTAGGCAGCCCCAGCATTTT. The chain couples TRBV4-3 to TRBJ1-5; D gene unclear. The CDR3 runs to 15 residues. V was shortened by 0 bases and J by 7 bases, with 13 bases between the two germline ends. Germline-derived CDR1 and CDR2 are LGHNA and YSLEER.

The J gene is TRBJ2-7, the V gene TRBV4-3; 9 positions agree with TRBD2. The last part of the DNA fits TRBJ2-5 better; the J call may be wrong. The V gene's germline CDR1 is LGHNA and CDR2 YSLEER. This CDR3 has 16 residues. The CDR3 reads CASSQDGGGARETQYF. CDR3 coding DNA: TGCGCCAGCAGCCAAGATGGCGGGGGGGCCAGGGAGACCCAGTACTTC.

This clonotype was seen just once. Compared with germline, one end of the junction differs, possibly owing to a read error. The gene calls are TRBV7-3 and TRBJ2-5; no definite D call. Gene TRBJ2-1 matches the end of the DNA better, so the J call may be wrong. CDR3 length equals 13 residues. Germline V gene data show CDR1 as SGHTA and CDR2 as FQGTGA. CDR3 region: CASSLRSQETQFF. The CDR3 coding sequence is TGCGCCAGCAGCTTACGGAGCCAAGAGACCCAGTTCTTC.

The chain uses TRBV5-6 and TRBJ2-3, with D maybe TRBD2 (5 bases). Per the germline V gene, CDR1 is SGHDT and CDR2 is YYEEEE. Trimming stripped 3 bases from V and 2 bases from J, with 13 bases between. The CDR3 runs to 15 residues. The DNA of the CDR3 is TGTGCCAGCAGCTGGCCCCGGGAAGACACAGATACGCAGTATTTT. Translated, it gives CASSWPREDTDTQYF.

This rearrangement joins TRBV4-3 to TRBJ2-1, with TRBD2 matching over 8 bases. This CDR3 has 18 residues. Germline V gene sequence: CDR1 LGHNA, CDR2 YSLEER. After removal of 0 bases from V and 2 bases from J, the junction contained 9 bases not matched to a gene. The CDR3 sequence: CASSQDGSGLVPYNEQFF. The CDR3 DNA is TGCGCCAGCAGCCAAGATGGATCGGGACTAGTCCCCTACAATGAGCAGTTCTTC.

The V and J genes are TRBV6-5 and TRBJ1-2; unclear D gene. Trimming took off 0 bases at V and 7 bases at J, with 15 bases between the two ends. The CDR3 has 15 residues. Germline V gene data show CDR1 as MNHEY and CDR2 as SVGAGI. Here the CDR3 DNA reads TGTGCCAGCAGTTACTCCAAACGGGTCCTCGCTGGCTACACCTTC. Translating it yields CASSYSKRVLAGYTF.

This sequence joins TRBV7-2 and TRBJ2-3; 8 nucleotides match TRBD2. This CDR3 is built from 17 residues. Losses at the gene ends were 1 base for V and 1 base for J; bases not matched to a gene: 7. Looked up from germline, CDR1 is SGHTA and CDR2 is FQGNSA. The CDR3 DNA reads TGTGCCAGCAGCTTAGTTGGAGGCGGGGGGCGCACAGATACGCAGTATTTT. It specifies CASSLVGGGGRTDTQYF.

This clonotype was recorded a few times. The V and J genes are TRBV10-1 and TRBJ1-2; possibly TRBD1 for D (5 bases). Germline V gene lookup returns CDR1 WNHNN and CDR2 SYGVQD (reference sequence). The CDR3 extends over 12 amino acids. The V and J ends lost 0 bases and 8 bases respectively, with 7 bases between them. The CDR3 here is CASSESGDGYTF. CDR3 DNA: TGCGCCAGCAGTGAGTCTGGGGACGGCTACACCTTC.

The genes are TRBV25-1 and TRBJ1-2, with 9 bases fitting TRBD1. The CDR3 spans 13 residues. The V gene's germline CDR1 is MGHDK and CDR2 SYGVNS. With V trimmed by 5 bases and J by 6 bases, 4 bases remained unmatched. The CDR3 reads CASSPWDRDGYTF. CDR3 DNA: TGTGCCAGCAGTCCATGGGACAGGGATGGCTACACCTTC.

This clonotype was picked up a small number of times. The chain joins TRBV20-1 to TRBJ2-5, with 7 bases matching TRBD2. V shed 5 bases, J shed 4 bases, and the junction held 7 bases outside the gene matches. CDR3 length: 13 amino acids. Germline V gene sequence: CDR1 DFQATT, CDR2 SNEGSKA (reference sequence). The CDR3 spells CSAPRGVSETQYF. The CDR3 bases are TGCAGTGCTCCCCGGGGGGTGTCAGAGACCCAGTACTTC.

This clonotype was recorded a few times. This rearrangement joins TRBV5-1 to TRBJ2-7; tentatively, D is TRBD2 (5 bases). CDR3 length: 16 residues. V dropped 4 bases and J dropped 2 bases, with 19 bases sitting between them. CDR1 is SGHRS and CDR2 is YFSETQ in the germline V gene. The CDR3 DNA follows: TGCGCCAGCAGCCCTGACATAATCGGGGTCACCTACGAGCAGTACTTC. Protein product: CASSPDIIGVTYEQYF.

This chain connects TRBV4-3 to TRBJ2-4; 8 nucleotides line up with TRBD1. The CDR3 contains 15 residues. Germline assignment: CDR1 LGHNA and CDR2 YSLEER. With 4 bases clipped from V and 6 bases from J, the junction kept 8 bases outside the gene matches. The DNA for the CDR3 is TGCGCCAGCAGCCCCGACAGGGGAAAAAGAAACATTCAGTACTTC. Encoded protein: CASSPDRGKRNIQYF.

The sample holds a few counts of this clonotype. The V gene is TRBV20-1, the J gene TRBJ2-7; D call uncertain. The V gene's germline CDR1 is DFQATT and CDR2 SNEGSKA (reference sequence). V was shortened by 2 bases and J by 5 bases, with 7 bases between the two germline ends. This CDR3 is built from 11 residues. CDR3 in amino acids: CSARPLHEQYF. CDR3 DNA: TGCAGTGCTAGACCCTTGCACGAGCAGTACTTC.

The CDR3 sequence: CARGQAYSNQPQHF. In DNA form, the CDR3 reads TGTGCCAGGGGACAGGCGTATAGCAATCAGCCCCAGCATTTT. The rearrangement joins TRBV2 to TRBJ1-5; 8 positions agree with TRBD1. This CDR3 is 14 amino acids long. Unmatched junction bases numbered 4, after V lost 9 bases and J lost 0 bases. The germline CDR1 and CDR2 sequences are SNHLY and FYNNEI.

This clonotype was counted only a few times. The CDR3 loop reads CASSKRAITGDEQFF. CDR3 sequence (DNA): TGTGCCAGCAGCAAACGTGCCATTACAGGGGATGAGCAGTTCTTC. The chain employs TRBV7-9 and TRBJ2-1; 7 positions agree with TRBD1. V shed 5 bases, J shed 8 bases, and the junction held 12 bases outside the gene matches. Germline V gene data show CDR1 as SEHNR and CDR2 as FQNEAQ (reference sequence). The CDR3 covers 15 residues.

The chain uses TRBV4-3 and TRBJ2-1; the D is unclear. The CDR3 is made up of 17 amino acids. Germline V gene data show CDR1 as LGHNA and CDR2 as YSLEER. Trimming cost V 0 bases and J 0 bases, with 12 bases left between them. The CDR3 region has the DNA TGCGCCAGCAGCCAAGATCGGCGAGGAAGCTCCTACAATGAGCAGTTCTTC. Translation gives CASSQDRRGSSYNEQFF.

The chain is built from TRBV4-3 and TRBJ2-3; D might be TRBD1 (5 bases). The ends were cut back, 0 bases at V and 6 bases at J, with 13 bases in the middle. The CDR3 has 15 amino acids. Germline CDR1 reads LGHNA; CDR2 reads YSLEER. In nucleotides, the CDR3 is TGCGCCAGCAGCCAAGATACTGGCAGGGCGGATACGCAGTATTTT. The encoded protein is CASSQDTGRADTQYF.

The V call is TRBV12-3 or TRBV12-4, the J call TRBJ1-5, with D maybe TRBD1 (6 bases). The CDR3 contains 13 residues. Trimming cost V 8 bases and J 3 bases, with 11 bases left between them. The CDR3 loop reads CASGWTDNQPQHF. The CDR3 coding sequence is TGTGCCAGCGGGTGGACAGACAATCAGCCCCAGCATTTT.

The chain recombines TRBV20-1 with TRBJ1-1; D unresolved. The germline gives CDR1 DFQATT, CDR2 SNEGSKA (reference sequence). This CDR3 contains 13 residues. V lost 4 bases and J lost 4, with 13 bases in between. CDR3 loop: CSAKRGSGTEAFF. As DNA, the CDR3 is TGCAGTGCTAAAAGAGGGAGCGGCACTGAAGCTTTCTTT.

The chain couples TRBV5-6 to TRBJ2-5, with D perhaps TRBD2 (6 bases). V lost 2 bases and J lost 5, with 13 bases in between. Germline V gene sequence: CDR1 SGHDT, CDR2 YYEEEE. The CDR3 consists of 14 residues. Written as DNA, the CDR3 is TGTGCCAGCAGCTTTGGGCGGGGCCTTGAGACCCAGTACTTC. Residues: CASSFGRGLETQYF.